This TCR beta chain was identified during a study of cytomegalovirus exposure and HLA in healthy donors. Germline assignment: CDR1 LGHNA and CDR2 YSLEER. This CDR3 comprises 17 residues. The PCR made use of 60 Vbeta and 13 Jbeta primers. Profiling relied on immunoSEQ multiplex PCR, and the TCRdb table lists in-frame clones only, not all of them. The table includes 170,000 or so clones, roughly four fifths detected once. The sequence came from a man aged 45-60 years in good health and CMV-seronegative. The sample was PBMCs. This chain links TRBV4-3 with TRBJ2-5; 7 nucleotides match TRBD1. The J call may be in error: the DNA end matches TRBJ2-7 better. The CDR3 loop reads CASSQDPPGQFFPEQYF. DNA for the CDR3: TGCGCCAGCAGCCAAGATCCCCCGGGACAGTTTTTTCCCGAGCAGTACTTC.